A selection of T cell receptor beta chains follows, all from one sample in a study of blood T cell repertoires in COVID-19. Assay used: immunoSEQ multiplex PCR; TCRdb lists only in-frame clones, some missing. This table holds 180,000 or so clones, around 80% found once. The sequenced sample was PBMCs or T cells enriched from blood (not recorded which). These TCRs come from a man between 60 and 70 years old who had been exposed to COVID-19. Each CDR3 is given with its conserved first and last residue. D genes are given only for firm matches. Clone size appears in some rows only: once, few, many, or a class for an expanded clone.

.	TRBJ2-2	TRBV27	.	CASSLMGLAKNTGELFF	TGTGCCAGCAGTTTAATGGGGCTAGCGAAAAACACCGGGGAGCTGTTTTTT
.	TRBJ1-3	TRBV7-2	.	CASSLSGERSGNTIYF	TGTGCCAGCAGCTTATCCGGGGAGAGGAGTGGAAACACCATATATTTT
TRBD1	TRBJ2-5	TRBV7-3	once	CASSPQGARGETQYF	TGTGCCAGCAGCCCACAGGGGGCTCGGGGAGAGACCCAGTACTTC
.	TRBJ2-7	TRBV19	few	CASSPSQGTYEQYF	TGTGCCAGTAGTCCCTCGCAGGGGACATACGAGCAGTACTTC
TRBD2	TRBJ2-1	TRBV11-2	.	CASSPARGSGSYEQFF	TGTGCCAGCAGCCCTGCCCGGGGTAGCGGGAGTTATGAGCAGTTCTTC
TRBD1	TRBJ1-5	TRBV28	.	CASSQRQGSFGQPQHF	TGTGCCAGCAGCCAGAGACAGGGTTCCTTTGGTCAGCCCCAGCATTTT
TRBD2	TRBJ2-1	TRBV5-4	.	CASSPHRTSGRALVDFF	TGTGCCAGCAGCCCTCATAGGACTAGCGGGAGGGCCCTCGTCGACTTCTTC
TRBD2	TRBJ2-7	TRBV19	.	CASSMGLWWTSGNYEQYF	TGTGCCAGTAGTATGGGTTTATGGTGGACTAGCGGGAACTACGAGCAGTACTTC
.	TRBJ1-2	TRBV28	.	CASSFRQSYGYTF	TGTGCCAGCAGTTTTAGACAGTCCTATGGCTACACCTTC
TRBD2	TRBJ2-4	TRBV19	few	CASSTHTLSGRTFGGIQYF	TGTGCCAGTAGTACCCACACCCTTAGCGGGAGGACGTTTGGAGGCATTCAGTACTTC
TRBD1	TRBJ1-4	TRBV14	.	CASSQVSGGMMKLFF	TGTGCCAGCAGCCAAGTGTCAGGGGGAATGATGAAACTGTTTTTT
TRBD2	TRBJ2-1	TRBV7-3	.	CASSPTTGTSGNEQFF	TGTGCCAGCAGCCCCACGACCGGGACTAGCGGGAATGAGCAGTTCTTC
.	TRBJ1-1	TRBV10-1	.	CASRATVNTEAFF	TGCGCCAGCAGAGCCACAGTGAACACTGAAGCTTTCTTT
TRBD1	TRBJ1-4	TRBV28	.	CASSLSRWDRLFF	TGTGCCAGCAGTTTATCAAGATGGGACAGGCTGTTTTTT
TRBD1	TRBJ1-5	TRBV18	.	CASSPIRQGIGQPQHF	TGTGCCAGCTCACCAATCCGACAGGGAATCGGTCAGCCCCAGCATTTT
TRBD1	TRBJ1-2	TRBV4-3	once	CASSRTGGNLWGYTF	TGCGCCAGCAGCCGGACAGGGGGGAATCTATGGGGCTACACCTTC
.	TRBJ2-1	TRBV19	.	CASSPDRSSYNEQFF	TGTGCCAGTAGTCCCGATAGGAGCTCCTACAATGAGCAGTTCTTC
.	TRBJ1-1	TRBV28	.	CASSSPAGPAEAFF	TGTGCCAGCAGTTCCCCGGCAGGCCCCGCTGAAGCTTTCTTT
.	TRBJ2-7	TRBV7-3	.	CASSLDGGGTPYEQYF	TGTGCCAGCAGCCTAGACGGGGGTGGCACTCCCTACGAGCAGTACTTC
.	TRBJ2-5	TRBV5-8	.	CASSGGQRAWAGQETQYF	TGTGCCAGCAGCGGGGGACAGCGAGCCTGGGCGGGACAAGAGACCCAGTACTTC
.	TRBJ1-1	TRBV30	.	CAWSSRGPEAFF	TGTGCCTGGAGCTCCAGGGGCCCTGAAGCTTTCTTT
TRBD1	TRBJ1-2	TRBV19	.	CASRGQDPYGYTF	TGTGCCAGTAGAGGACAGGACCCCTATGGCTACACCTTC
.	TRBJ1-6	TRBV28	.	CATQTLNNSPLHF	TGTGCCACCCAGACTCTTAATAATTCACCCCTCCACTTT
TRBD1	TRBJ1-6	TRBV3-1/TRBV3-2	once	CASSPVGQGGSPLHF	TGTGCCAGCAGCCCTGTGGGACAGGGGGGATCACCCCTCCACTTT
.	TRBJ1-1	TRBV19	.	CASSTGQNTEAFF	TGTGCCAGTAGCACGGGACAGAACACTGAAGCTTTCTTT
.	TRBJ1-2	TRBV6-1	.	CASSEREVGGYTF	TGTGCCAGCAGTGAAAGGGAGGTGGGTGGCTACACCTTC
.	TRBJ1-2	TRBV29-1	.	CSVEDRGVSGYGYTF	TGCAGCGTTGAAGATCGGGGGGTATCCGGTTATGGCTACACCTTC
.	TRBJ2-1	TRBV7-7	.	CASSPDWSSYNEQFF	TGTGCCAGCAGCCCCGACTGGAGCTCCTACAATGAGCAGTTCTTC
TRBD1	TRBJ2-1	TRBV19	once	CASTRQGGLYNEQFF	TGTGCCAGTACCCGACAGGGCGGGCTCTACAATGAGCAGTTCTTC
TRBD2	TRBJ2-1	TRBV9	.	CASSQISGGSYNEQFF	TGTGCCAGCAGCCAAATTAGCGGGGGCTCCTACAATGAGCAGTTCTTC
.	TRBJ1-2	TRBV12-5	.	CASSGGSNYGYTF	TGTGCTAGTTCGGGGGGATCTAACTATGGCTACACCTTC
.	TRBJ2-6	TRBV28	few	CASSPQAGANVLTF	TGTGCCAGCAGCCCTCAAGCAGGGGCCAACGTCCTGACTTTC
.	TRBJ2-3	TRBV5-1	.	CASSGQGEGTDTQYF	TGCGCCAGCAGCGGTCAGGGGGAGGGCACAGATACGCAGTATTTT
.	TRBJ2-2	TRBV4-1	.	CASSQGQWRTGELFF	TGCGCCAGCAGCCAAGGGCAATGGAGAACCGGGGAGCTGTTTTTT
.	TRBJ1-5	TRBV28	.	CASRLGAYSNQPQHF	TGTGCCAGCAGACTTGGGGCATATAGCAATCAGCCCCAGCATTTT
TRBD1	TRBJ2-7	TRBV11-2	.	CASSLFNRGRDEQYF	TGTGCCAGCAGCTTATTCAACAGGGGAAGGGACGAGCAGTACTTC
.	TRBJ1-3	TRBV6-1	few	CASSQGSGNTIYF	TGTGCCAGCAGCCAGGGATCGGGAAACACCATATATTTT
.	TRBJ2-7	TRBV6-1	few	CASSDEGGGHYEQYF	TGTGCCAGCAGTGATGAGGGAGGGGGACACTACGAGCAGTACTTC
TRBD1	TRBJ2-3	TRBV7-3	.	CASSETGDTQYF	TGTGCCAGCAGCGAGACAGGGGATACGCAGTATTTT
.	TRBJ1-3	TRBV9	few	CASKKGVGGNTIYF	TGTGCCAGCAAAAAAGGAGTTGGTGGAAACACCATATATTTT
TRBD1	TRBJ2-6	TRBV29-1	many	CSAGWDSLSGANVLTF	TGCAGCGCCGGCTGGGACAGCCTCTCTGGGGCCAACGTCCTGACTTTC
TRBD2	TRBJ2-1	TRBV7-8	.	CASSHPGTSGYNEQFF	TGTGCCAGCAGCCACCCTGGGACTAGCGGCTACAATGAGCAGTTCTTC
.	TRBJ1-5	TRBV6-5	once	CASSILQPQHF	TGTGCCAGCAGTATCCTCCAGCCCCAGCATTTT
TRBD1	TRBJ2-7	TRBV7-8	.	CASASTGGPYEQYF	TGTGCCAGCGCATCAACAGGGGGCCCCTACGAGCAGTACTTC
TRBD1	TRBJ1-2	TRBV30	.	CAWSPTGQQKNYGYTF	TGTGCCTGGAGTCCGACGGGACAGCAGAAAAACTATGGCTACACCTTC
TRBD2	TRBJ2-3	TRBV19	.	CASSARRGRGLPDTQYF	TGTGCCAGTAGTGCCCGGCGAGGGAGGGGCCTCCCAGATACGCAGTATTTT